What follows is one T cell receptor (beta chain) and its context. Its specific antigen is unknown. This may arise from a read error, as a much more abundant clone is one base away. The entry originates in a study of T cells in Graves' hyperthyroidism and ophthalmopathy (dated by TCRdb to between 2018 and 2021). For context, the study as a whole: Peripheral blood samples were taken at the time of initial diagnosis, prior to any treatment. Prospective prediction of ophthalmopathy was tested in an independent validation cohort consisting of 18 hyperthyroidism patients and around 17 patients who later progressed to ophthalmopathy. Thyroid tissue and blood T-cell repertoires from more than five Graves' hyperthyroidism patients were also compared in the study. The paper describes TCR Vbeta CDR3 sequencing of roughly 130 peripheral blood samples, made up of some 40 ophthalmopathy patients, approximately 76 hyperthyroidism patients and roughly 17 progressor patients. After blood sampling, hyperthyroidism patients were treated with methimazole at a starting dose of 30 mg daily, and ophthalmopathy patients were treated with high-dose intravenous methylprednisolone. The 100 discovery patients were randomly split 7:3 into training and test sets. To identify distinguishing TCR V-J signatures, a discovery cohort of some 99 patients was used, comprising 40 to 45 with Graves' ophthalmopathy and 57 with stable Graves' hyperthyroidism.

Here is what the overall study found, with its caveats: No statistical method was used to set the sample size in advance, and investigators knew the group allocation. Blood samples also contained most of the expanded thyroid clonotypes (frequency above 0.001), which suggests that blood repertoires may reflect thyroid immune responses. A 13 V-J signature model separated ophthalmopathy from stable hyperthyroidism, with around 90% sensitivity and around 84% specificity in cross-validation and 80%/75% in testing. In validation, the model predicted progression to ophthalmopathy with approximately 69% sensitivity and less than 80% specificity, a median of 6.5 months before onset.

The TCR beta CDR3 regions were amplified from RNA transcripts. A first-round RT-PCR of the TCR CDR3 used the HTBI primer set with the Qiagen OneStep RT-PCR kit. A second multiplex PCR round built the libraries, followed by size selection and purification. Libraries were sequenced paired-end with 100 bp reads on an Illumina HiSeq2000. The published analysis was carried out like this. Raw data were processed with SOAPnuke, discarding reads with adapters, uncalled bases, mean Phred below 15, or no exact constant-primer or identifier match. High-quality paired reads were merged using COPE v1.2.5, and each unique nucleotide sequence was defined as a clonotype. MiTCR v1.1 was used to align the clonotypes against IMGT TRBV, TRBD and TRBJ reference segments. The analysis was restricted to V-J combinations with a frequency above 0.0001, which together covered around 99% of the repertoires. The TCS score was defined as the ratio of F50 (clonal expansion) to E x V (chaos), calculated using BLOSUM62-based TCRdist between CDR3 peptides within each V-J. Welch's t-statistics and random forest reduced roughly 530 V-J features to 10 to 15, which were used in a naive Bayes classifier (R e1071). TCRdb itself trimmed the public reads at Q25 with fastp, ran MiXCR and retained productive beta chains. Each entry merges the rows of one CDR3 protein and shows their most common DNA and genes. It is TCRdb's table, rather than the study itself, that gives the V and J calls and clone size. The sample has hundreds of thousands of distinct CDR3 sequences on record, roughly 15% of them singletons. The ten largest clonotypes hold around 28% of the sample.

Ophthalmopathy patients had moderately to severely active disease, with a Clinical Activity Score of 3 or more, a NOSPECS grade of 4 or more, and a disease duration of less than 3 months. Patients with uncontrolled infections, other autoimmune diseases, pregnancy or lactation were excluded. Clinical symptoms, serum thyroxine and TRAb, thyroid ultrasound, and orbital computed tomography formed the basis for the diagnoses. Ficoll-Paque density gradient centrifugation was used to isolate PBMCs from about 10 ml of fresh peripheral blood. Trizol reagent was used to extract total RNA, and RNA quality was then checked on an Agilent 2100 Bioanalyzer. The CDR3 goes from the cysteine to the phenylalanine over 16 residues. CDR3 DNA only is kept here, 48 bases in frame from base 1. CDR1 MNHEY and CDR2 SVGEGT were looked up in the germline V gene.

This clonotype was obtained from a woman aged 18-29 years with Graves' ophthalmopathy. Sequenced: blood. The V and J genes are TRBV6-2 or TRBV6-3 and TRBJ1-1, and TRBD1 may be the D gene, going by 6 matching bases. The CDR3 sequence is CASSYSGANMNTGAFF. The DNA sequence follows: TGTGCCAGCAGTTACTCGGGGGCGAATATGAACACTGGAGCTTTCTTT.